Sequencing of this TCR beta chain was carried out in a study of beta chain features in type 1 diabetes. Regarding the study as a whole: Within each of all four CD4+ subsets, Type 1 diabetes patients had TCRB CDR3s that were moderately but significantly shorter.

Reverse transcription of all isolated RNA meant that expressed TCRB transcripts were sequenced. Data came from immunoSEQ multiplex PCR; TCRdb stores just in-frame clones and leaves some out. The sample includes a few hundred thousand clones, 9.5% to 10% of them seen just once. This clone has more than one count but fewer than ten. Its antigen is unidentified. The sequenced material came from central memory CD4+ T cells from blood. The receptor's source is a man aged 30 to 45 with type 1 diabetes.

The CDR3 sequence: CAWSSSTSGREGLTDTQYF. CDR3 nucleotide sequence: TGTGCCTGGAGCTCTTCTACTAGCGGGAGAGAAGGATTGACAGATACGCAGTATTTT. The V gene is TRBV30, the J gene TRBJ2-3, with 11 bases lining up with TRBD2. The CDR3 is 19 residues long. Germline values: CDR1 GTSNPN, CDR2 SVGIG (reference sequence). J was trimmed by 3 bases and V by 3 bases; bases with no gene match: 17.